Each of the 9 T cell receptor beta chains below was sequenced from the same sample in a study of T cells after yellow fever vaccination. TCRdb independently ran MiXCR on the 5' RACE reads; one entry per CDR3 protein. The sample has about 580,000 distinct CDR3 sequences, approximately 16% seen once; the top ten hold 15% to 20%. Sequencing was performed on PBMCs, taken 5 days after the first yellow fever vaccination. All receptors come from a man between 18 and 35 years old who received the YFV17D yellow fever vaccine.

The CDR3 sequence is CAWWDPKAGYTF. The CDR3 coding sequence is TGTGCCTGGTGGGACCCAAAGGCGGGCTACACCTTC. The V and J genes are TRBV30 and TRBJ1-2; TRBD1 might be the D (5 bases). V was trimmed by 5 bases and J by 8 bases, leaving 15 bases between them. This CDR3 comprises 12 residues. CDR1 and CDR2 from the germline V gene are GTSNPN and SVGIG (reference sequence).

This CDR3 reads CASSNKGGEETQYF. In DNA form, the CDR3 reads TGTGCCAGCAGCAATAAGGGGGGGGAAGAGACCCAGTACTTC. V is TRBV5-4 and J is TRBJ2-5; D is perhaps TRBD2 (7 bases). The CDR3 is 14 amino acids. CDR1 is SGHNT and CDR2 is YYREEE in the germline V gene (reference sequence). Trimming pared 4 bases from V and 3 bases from J, leaving 13 bases between. Supplemented by reference TRBV5-4 and TRBJ2-5, the full variable domain reads ETGVTQSPTHLIKTRGQQVTLRCSSQSGHNTVSWYQQALGQGPQFIFQYYREEENGRGNFPPRFSGLQFPNYSSELNVNALELDDSALYLCASSNKGGEETQYFGPGTRLLVL.

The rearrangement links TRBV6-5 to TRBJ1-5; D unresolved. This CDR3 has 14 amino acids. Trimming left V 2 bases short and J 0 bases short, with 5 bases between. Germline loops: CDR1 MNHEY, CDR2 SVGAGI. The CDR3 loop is CASSYRYSNQPQHF. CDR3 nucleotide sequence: TGTGCCAGCAGTTACAGATATAGCAATCAGCCCCAGCATTTT.

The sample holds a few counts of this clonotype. The CDR3 coding sequence is TGTGCCAGCAGTTTATATGCCGGGAGCAGGACCCAGTACTTC. Amino acids: CASSLYAGSRTQYF. V is TRBV27 and J is TRBJ2-5, with D possibly TRBD2 on 6 matching bases. This CDR3 has 14 amino acids. With 1 base removed from V and 7 bases from J, the gap between germline ends came to 13 bases. CDR1 is MNHEY, CDR2 SMNVEV, per germline (reference sequence).

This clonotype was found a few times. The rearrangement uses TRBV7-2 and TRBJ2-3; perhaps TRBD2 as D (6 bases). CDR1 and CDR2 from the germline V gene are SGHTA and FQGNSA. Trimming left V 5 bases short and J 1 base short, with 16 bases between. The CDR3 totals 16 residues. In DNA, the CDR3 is TGTGCCAGCAGCCCTACATGGGGCGGGGGCACAGATACGCAGTATTTT. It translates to CASSPTWGGGTDTQYF.

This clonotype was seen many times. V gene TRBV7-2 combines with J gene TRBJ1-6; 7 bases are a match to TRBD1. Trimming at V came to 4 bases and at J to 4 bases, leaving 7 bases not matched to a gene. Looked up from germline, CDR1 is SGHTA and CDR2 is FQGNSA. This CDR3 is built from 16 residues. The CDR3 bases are TGTGCCAGCAGCTCCCCGGGACAGAAGTATAATTCACCCCTCCACTTT. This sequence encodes CASSSPGQKYNSPLHF.

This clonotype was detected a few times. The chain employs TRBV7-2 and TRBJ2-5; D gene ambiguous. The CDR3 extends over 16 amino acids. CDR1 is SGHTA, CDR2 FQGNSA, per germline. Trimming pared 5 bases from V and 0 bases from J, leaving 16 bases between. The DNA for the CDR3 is TGTGCCAGCAGCCCAGCCCAGAGACCGTACCAAGAGACCCAGTACTTC. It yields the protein CASSPAQRPYQETQYF. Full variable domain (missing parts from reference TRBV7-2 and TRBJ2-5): GAGVSQSPSNKVTEKGKDVELRCDPISGHTALYWYRQSLGQGLEFLIYFQGNSAPDKSGLPSDRFSAERTGGSVSTLTIQRTQQEDSAVYLCASSPAQRPYQETQYFGPGTRLLVL.

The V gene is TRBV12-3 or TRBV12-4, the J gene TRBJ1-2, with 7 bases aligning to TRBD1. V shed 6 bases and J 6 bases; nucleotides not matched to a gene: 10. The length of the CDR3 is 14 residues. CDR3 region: CASSETGPQDGYTF. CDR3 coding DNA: TGTGCCAGCAGCGAGACAGGGCCGCAGGATGGCTACACCTTC.

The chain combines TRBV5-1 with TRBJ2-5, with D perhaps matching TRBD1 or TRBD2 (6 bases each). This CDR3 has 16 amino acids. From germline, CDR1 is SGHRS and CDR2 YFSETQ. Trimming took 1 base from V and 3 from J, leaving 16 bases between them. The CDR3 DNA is TGCGCCAGCAGCTTGCGTTCGGGGGCGGCGGAAGAGACCCAGTACTTC. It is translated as CASSLRSGAAEETQYF.